The TCR beta chain described here comes from a study of cytomegalovirus exposure and HLA in healthy donors (TCRdb year 2017). Looking at the study overall: An earlier analysis of some 600 of the donors reported 276 Gb of sequence data and 95 million to 130 million unique TCR beta sequences obtained from roughly 170 million T cells. An early release that covered several hundred HLA-typed donors contained approximately 290 gigabases of sequencing data and tens of millions of unique TCR sequences. Among the roughly 400 genotyped donors, 81% belonged to the genetic ancestry cluster associated with self-reported Caucasian donors. The study aimed to test whether signatures of past pathogen exposure could be identified by cataloging public T cell receptors. The T cell repertoires of 666 subjects were profiled by immunosequencing and related to cytomegalovirus serostatus. A separate validation cohort of about 110 different subjects was used in addition to the 666-subject first cohort. High-throughput TCR immunosequencing, statistical association of individual TCRs with disease status, and machine learning were combined to predict cytomegalovirus infection status. A later analysis re-examined previously published TCR beta repertoires from around 670 donors and added high-resolution HLA genotyping to investigate patterns of TCR occurrence. The later analysis used no new phenotypic data to find candidate immune exposures, relying instead on TCR beta sequences and their occurrence across donors. An earlier analysis of some 500 of the donors used high-throughput TCR beta sequencing to judge whether each TCR beta V gene segment behaved as functional or pseudogenic. Donor age, sex, ethnicity and CMV serostatus were compiled alongside the repertoire data. In a later genetic analysis, genome-wide SNP genotypes for about 60% of the 666 donors were used, and that subset was treated as a discovery cohort. All discovery cohort repertoires had been generated using a single sequencing platform. HLA typing included class I and class II loci at four-digit resolution. The number of donors typed differed by locus, with 629-630 for A, B, C, DRB1 and DQB1, more than 500 for DQA1, approximately 570 for DPA1, and approximately 470 for DPB1. Roughly five DR-DQ haplotypes were handled as single units for association and clustering because linkage in the cohort was strong. Across about 370 genotyped donors of the cohort, an average of roughly 200,000 unique TCR beta nucleotide sequences per donor were sequenced, and approximately 17% of those sequences were non-productive. Study-wide conclusions, independent of this receptor: Some IMGT-functional V segments, including TRBV6-2 and TRBV6-3, could not be told apart with the 87-base-pair reads, so those segments were excluded. It was suggested by the authors that the approach could potentially be generalized to other disease states and immunological phenotypes. In a later analysis, HLA-associated TCR beta chains showed more clonal expansion and lower generation probabilities than non-associated chains that were equally common. Across donors, most TCR sequences were observed very rarely, whereas some public TCRs were present in many individuals. When HLA alleles, especially DR and DQ, strongly co-occurred, attributing TCR associations to individual alleles was difficult. The only immune exposure information available for the cohort was CMV serostatus. A later analysis found that most CMV-associated TCR beta chains appeared HLA-restricted, with HLA associations seemingly driven largely by CMV exposure. A later genetic analysis reported fewer N-insertions in productive TCRs among donors in an Asian-associated ancestry cluster than the roughly 670-donor mean. V-gene and J-gene trimming of TCR beta chains was associated with a missense DCLRE1C variant in a later genetic analysis, and the association was replicated in an independent cohort. A further reported finding was that TCR beta sequences accurately predicted the HLA-A and HLA-B alleles for most subjects in the first cohort. According to a later analysis, parvovirus B19, influenza, CMV and Epstein-Barr virus appeared linked to several top co-occurrence clusters. Correlated functional status among segregating V segments might be attributable to linkage disequilibrium, but an unknown experimental factor could not be ruled out. A cluster of highly shared sequence variants was judged likely to be a technical artifact of the sequencing pipeline. Because counts were too low, around 17 rarely observed V segments, including chromosome 9 orphons, were left out of the earlier analysis of some 600 of the donors. Cytomegalovirus status was reported to be diagnosed by the classifier with high specificity and sensitivity in both the original and validation cohorts. In a later analysis, TCR association rates were found to vary across HLA loci, with the most associated TCRs seen for DRB1 alleles and the fewest for HLA-C alleles. A later analysis associated 16,951 TCR beta sequences with specific HLA alleles at a false discovery rate of 0.05. Three of the identified cytomegalovirus-associated TCR beta chains were confirmed in vitro to be specific for cytomegalovirus antigens. An earlier analysis of approximately 540 of the donors showed that most TCR beta V segments appeared in productive rearrangements either about 90% or about 30% of the time, which broadly matched IMGT annotations. The study gave a list of around 170 TCR beta chains associated with cytomegalovirus. Because HLA typing was unavailable for some donors at each locus, only the typed subset was used in association tests. Presence/absence analyses assumed roughly uniform sequencing depth across donors, an assumption that may not hold. This cohort had only TCR beta chains sequenced, and the lack of alpha or paired-chain data limited which features could be detected.

With respect to this clone: This receptor's antigen is unknown. Qualities for individual bases were not recorded, and no much larger clone is one base off.

The germline ends are 11 bases apart after V is trimmed by 5 bases and J by 3 bases. The germline V gene provides CDR1 SGHTA and CDR2 FQGNSA. From cysteine to phenylalanine, the CDR3 is 13 amino acids long. The only DNA kept is the CDR3, 39 bases in frame from the first base. The method was the immunoSEQ multiplex PCR assay. The multiplex PCR relied on a mix of 60 forward primers for TCR Vbeta segments and 13 reverse primers for TCR Jbeta segments. A multiplex PCR assay on genomic DNA amplified the CDR3 region of rearranged TCR beta genes. On the Illumina HiSeq System, the amplified TCR beta libraries were sequenced as 87-base-pair reads. The original pipeline was this. In a later analysis, tens of millions of unique TCR beta chains were counted across the approximately 640 repertoires, and about 9.9 million of these chains were shared by at least two donors. Raw reads were error-corrected and collapsed into unique sequences with a nearest-neighbor algorithm that merged closely related sequences to remove PCR and sequencing errors. To assign V, D and J gene segments, CDR3 sequences were aligned to IMGT reference sequences. For a sequence to be retained, at least a six-nucleotide match to both a V gene segment and a J gene segment was required. A rearrangement was called productive if the CDR3 had no stop codons and remained in frame with V and J, and every other rearrangement was called non-productive. Following IMGT convention, CDR3 was defined as the stretch from the second conserved V-encoded cysteine up to the conserved J-encoded phenylalanine. The earlier analysis of 587 of the donors excluded sequences that lacked an unambiguous match to a single V gene segment. An earlier analysis of some 610 of the donors called V segments functional above 56.7% productive rearrangements and segregating when the between-donor standard deviation exceeded 5%. A statistical classification framework was built for diagnosing cytomegalovirus status from the catalog of TCR beta chain sequences. In a later analysis, TCR nucleotide sequences were compared against IMGT/GENE-DB human TR gene sequences so that V and J genes could be assigned. Using the TCRdist pipeline, a later analysis assigned CDR3 sequences along with most-parsimonious VDJ recombination scenarios. In a later analysis, each TCR beta chain was defined by its CDR3 amino acid sequence together with its V-gene family, and reads lacking a unique V-gene family were excluded. To address suspected cross-contamination and a sequencing artifact, a later analysis removed under 600 highly shared, low-generation-probability nucleotide sequences. A later analysis calculated a clonal expansion index for each public chain from normalized within-repertoire ranks of inferred template counts. A later analysis computed generation probabilities with a VDJ recombination model fitted to out-of-frame rearrangements, and checked the results against IGoR. In a later analysis, TCR-TCR, TCR-HLA and TCR-CMV co-occurrence was scored with hypergeometric tests, and a repertoire-size bias correction was applied to TCR pairs. A later analysis estimated false discovery rates by permuting HLA or CMV assignments 20 times. In a later analysis, co-occurring TCRs were grouped using DBSCAN, and TCRdist sequence similarity was added for clustering within HLA-allele-positive subsets. For co-occurrence clustering, repertoires with fewer than 30,000 or more than 120,000 public chains were excluded, along with a handful of repertoires with anomalous nucleotide sharing. TCRdb holds this immuneACCESS table with in-frame rearrangements only. Some clones are missing; in checked studies, unresolved V genes explain under half, and the rest has no known cause. V and J calls and clone size are those listed in that table; D and trimming were worked out from the DNA. In this sample the table shows approximately 150,000 clones, 72% of which occur a single time. Roughly 2.5% of the sample belongs to the ten largest clones.

The cohort was made up of hundreds of healthy bone marrow donors. All cohort members were sampled while nominally healthy, although unrecorded immune exposures were likely present. Of the 710 or so cohort members, about 290 had a positive CMV serostatus and about 400 had a negative one, while no CMV serostatus was recorded for the donor. A peripheral blood sample was provided by each donor, and peripheral blood mononuclear cells were used for TCR beta sequencing. Genomic DNA was extracted from the blood cell samples with the Qiagen DNeasy Blood Extraction Kit. The sequence was collected from a human donor in good health. Sequencing was carried out using PBMCs. Recombination linked TRBV7-2 to TRBJ2-7; the D gene cannot be resolved reliably. The CDR3 corresponds to CASSDSRYYEQYF. The DNA is TGTGCCAGCAGCGACTCTCGGTACTACGAGCAGTACTTC. The entire variable domain, with the stretches around the CDR3 drawn from the reference TRBV7-2 and TRBJ2-7 proteins, is GAGVSQSPSNKVTEKGKDVELRCDPISGHTALYWYRQSLGQGLEFLIYFQGNSAPDKSGLPSDRFSAERTGGSVSTLTIQRTQQEDSAVYLCASSDSRYYEQYFGPGTRLTVT.